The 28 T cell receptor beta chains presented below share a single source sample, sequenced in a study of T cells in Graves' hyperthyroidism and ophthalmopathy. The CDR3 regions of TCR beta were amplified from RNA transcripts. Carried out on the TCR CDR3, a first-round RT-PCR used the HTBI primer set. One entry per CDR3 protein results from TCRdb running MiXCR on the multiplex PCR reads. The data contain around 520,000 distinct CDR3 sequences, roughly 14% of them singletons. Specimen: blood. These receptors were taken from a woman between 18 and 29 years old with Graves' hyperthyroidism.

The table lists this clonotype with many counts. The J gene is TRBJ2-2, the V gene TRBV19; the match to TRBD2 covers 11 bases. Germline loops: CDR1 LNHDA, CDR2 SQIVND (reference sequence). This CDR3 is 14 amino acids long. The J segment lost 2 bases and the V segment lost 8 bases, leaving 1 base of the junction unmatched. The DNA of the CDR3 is TGTGCCAGTGGGACTAGCGGCAACACCGGGGAGCTGTTTTTT. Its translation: CASGTSGNTGELFF.

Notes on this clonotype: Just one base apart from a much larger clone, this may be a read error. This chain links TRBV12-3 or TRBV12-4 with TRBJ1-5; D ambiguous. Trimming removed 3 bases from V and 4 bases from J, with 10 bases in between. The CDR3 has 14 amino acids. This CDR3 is CASSFMGLNQPQHF. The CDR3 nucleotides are TGTGCCAGCAGTTTTATGGGCCTTAATCAGCCCCAGCATTTT.

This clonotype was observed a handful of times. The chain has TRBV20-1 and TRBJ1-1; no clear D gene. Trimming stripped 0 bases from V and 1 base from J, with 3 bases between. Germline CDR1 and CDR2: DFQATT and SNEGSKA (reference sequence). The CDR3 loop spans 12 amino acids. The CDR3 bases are TGCAGTGCTAGAGACGGGAACACTGAAGCTTTCTTT. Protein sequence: CSARDGNTEAFF.

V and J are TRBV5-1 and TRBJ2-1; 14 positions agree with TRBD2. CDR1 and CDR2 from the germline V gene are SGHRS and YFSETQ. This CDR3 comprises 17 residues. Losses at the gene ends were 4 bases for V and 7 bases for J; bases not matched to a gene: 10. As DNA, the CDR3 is TGCGCCAGCAGCCAGGGGACTAGCGGGAGCTCTCGAAATGAGCAGTTCTTC. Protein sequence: CASSQGTSGSSRNEQFF.

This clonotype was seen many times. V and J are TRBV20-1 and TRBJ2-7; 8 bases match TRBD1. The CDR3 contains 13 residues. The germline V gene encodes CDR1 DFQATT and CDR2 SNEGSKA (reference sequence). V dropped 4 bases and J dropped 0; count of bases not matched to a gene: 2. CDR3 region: CSAKDRDSYEQYV. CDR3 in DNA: TGCAGTGCTAAGGACAGGGACTCCTACGAGCAGTACGTC.

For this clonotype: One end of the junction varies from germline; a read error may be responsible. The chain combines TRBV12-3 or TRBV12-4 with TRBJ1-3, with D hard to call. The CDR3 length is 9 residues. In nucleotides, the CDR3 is TGTGCCAGCAGAACCCCGCGGGATTTT. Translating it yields CASRTPRDF.

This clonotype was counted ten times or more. The CDR3 sequence is CASSEARIWANVLTF. Written as DNA, the CDR3 is TGTGCCAGCAGTGAGGCTCGAATCTGGGCCAACGTCCTGACTTTC. The gene calls are TRBV2 and TRBJ2-6; D remains ambiguous. There are 15 residues in the CDR3. Germline V gives CDR1 SNHLY, CDR2 FYNNEI. V was cut by 3 bases and J by 5 bases, with 11 bases left in between. Using reference TRBV2 and TRBJ2-6 for the parts outside the CDR3, the full variable domain is EPEVTQTPSHQVTQMGQEVILRCVPISNHLYFYWYRQILGQKVEFLVSFYNNEISEKSEIFDDQFSVERPDGSNFTLKIRSTKLEDSAMYFCASSEARIWANVLTFGAGSRLTVL.

CDR3 in amino acids: CASSAQVYEQYF. CDR3 DNA: TGTGCCAGCAGCGCCCAAGTCTACGAGCAGTACTTC. This rearrangement joins TRBV7-8 to TRBJ2-7; no firm D call. Germline CDR1 and CDR2: SGHVS and FQNEAQ. Deletions cut 5 bases from V and 3 bases from J, with 8 bases between. There are 12 residues in the CDR3. Combining the CDR3 with reference TRBV7-8 and TRBJ2-7 gives the whole variable domain GAGVSQSPRYKVAKRGQDVALRCDPISGHVSLFWYQQALGQGPEFLTYFQNEAQLDKSGLPSDRFFAERPEGSVSTLKIQRTQQEDSAVYLCASSAQVYEQYFGPGTRLTVT.

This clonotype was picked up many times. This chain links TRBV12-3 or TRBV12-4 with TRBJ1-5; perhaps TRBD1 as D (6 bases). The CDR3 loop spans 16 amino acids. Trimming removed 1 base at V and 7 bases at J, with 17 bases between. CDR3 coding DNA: TGTGCCAGCAGTTTAGGTGGACAGCTACAAGGGCAGCCCCAGCATTTT. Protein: CASSLGGQLQGQPQHF.

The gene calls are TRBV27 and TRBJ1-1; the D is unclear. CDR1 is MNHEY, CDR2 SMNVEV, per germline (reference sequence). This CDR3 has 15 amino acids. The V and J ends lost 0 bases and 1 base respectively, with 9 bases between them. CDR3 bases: TGTGCCAGCAGTTTATCGACGATCGCGAACACTGAAGCTTTCTTT. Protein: CASSLSTIANTEAFF.

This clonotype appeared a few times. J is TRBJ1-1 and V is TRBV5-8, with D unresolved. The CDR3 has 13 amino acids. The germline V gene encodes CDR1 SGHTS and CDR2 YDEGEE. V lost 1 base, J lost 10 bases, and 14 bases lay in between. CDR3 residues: CASSLRELRGAFF. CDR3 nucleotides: TGTGCCAGCAGCTTGCGGGAACTGCGGGGAGCTTTCTTT.

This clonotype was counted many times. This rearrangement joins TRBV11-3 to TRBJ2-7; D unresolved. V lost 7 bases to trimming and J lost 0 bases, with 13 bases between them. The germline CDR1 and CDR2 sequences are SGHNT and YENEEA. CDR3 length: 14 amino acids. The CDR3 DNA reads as TGTGCCAGCACCCCGACGGAAATCTCCTACGAGCAGTACTTC. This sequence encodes CASTPTEISYEQYF.

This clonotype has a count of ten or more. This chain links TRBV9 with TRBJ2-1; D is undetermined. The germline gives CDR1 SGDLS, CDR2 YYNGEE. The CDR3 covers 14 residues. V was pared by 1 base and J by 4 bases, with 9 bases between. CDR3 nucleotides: TGTGCCAGCAGCGTAAGTCAGGATTACAATGAGCAGTTCTTC. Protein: CASSVSQDYNEQFF.

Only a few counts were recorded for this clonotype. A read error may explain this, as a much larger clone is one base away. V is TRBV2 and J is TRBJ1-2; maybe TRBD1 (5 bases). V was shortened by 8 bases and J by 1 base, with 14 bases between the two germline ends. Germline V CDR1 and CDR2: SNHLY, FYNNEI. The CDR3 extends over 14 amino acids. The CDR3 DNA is TGTGCCAGCGGTCGCAAGACAGTTAACTATGGCTACACCTTC. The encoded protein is CASGRKTVNYGYTF.

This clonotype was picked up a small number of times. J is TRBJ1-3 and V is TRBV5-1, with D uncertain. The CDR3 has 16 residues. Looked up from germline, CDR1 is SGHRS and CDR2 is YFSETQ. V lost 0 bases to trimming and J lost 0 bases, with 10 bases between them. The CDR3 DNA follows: TGCGCCAGCAGCTTGGAGGCGGCCGACTCTGGAAACACCATATATTTT. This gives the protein CASSLEAADSGNTIYF.

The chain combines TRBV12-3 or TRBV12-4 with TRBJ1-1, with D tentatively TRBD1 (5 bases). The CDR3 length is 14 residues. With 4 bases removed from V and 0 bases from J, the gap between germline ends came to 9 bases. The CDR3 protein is CASSWGPMNTEAFF. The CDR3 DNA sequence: TGTGCCAGCAGTTGGGGACCGATGAACACTGAAGCTTTCTTT.

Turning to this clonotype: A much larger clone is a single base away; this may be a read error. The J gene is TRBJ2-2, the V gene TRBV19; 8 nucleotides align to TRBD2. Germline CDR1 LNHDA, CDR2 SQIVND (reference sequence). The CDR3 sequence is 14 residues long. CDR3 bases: TGTACCAGCTCCGGGAGGGCCGGTAGTGGGGAGCTGTTTTTT. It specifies CTSSGRAGSGELFF.

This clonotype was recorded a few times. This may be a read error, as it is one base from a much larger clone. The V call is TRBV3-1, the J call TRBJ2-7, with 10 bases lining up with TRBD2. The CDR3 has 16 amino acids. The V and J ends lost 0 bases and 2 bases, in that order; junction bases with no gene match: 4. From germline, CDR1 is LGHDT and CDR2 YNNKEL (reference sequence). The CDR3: CASSQEELAGAYEQYF. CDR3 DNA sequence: TGTGCCAGCAGCCAAGAAGAGCTAGCGGGGGCCTACGAGCAGTACTTC.

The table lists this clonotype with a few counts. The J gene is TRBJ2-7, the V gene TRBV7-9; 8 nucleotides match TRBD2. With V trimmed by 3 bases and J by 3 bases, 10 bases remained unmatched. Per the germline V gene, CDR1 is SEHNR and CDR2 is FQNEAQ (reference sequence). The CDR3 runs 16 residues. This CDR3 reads CASSLYLLADNYEQYF. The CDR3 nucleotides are TGTGCCAGCAGCTTGTATTTACTAGCGGACAACTACGAGCAGTACTTC.

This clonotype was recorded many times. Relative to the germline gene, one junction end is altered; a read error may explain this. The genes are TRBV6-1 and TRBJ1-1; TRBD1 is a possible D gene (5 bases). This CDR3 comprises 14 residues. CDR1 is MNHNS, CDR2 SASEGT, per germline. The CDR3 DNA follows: TGTGCCAGCAGCGAAGGGGCCTTCTTCACTGAAGCTTTCTTT. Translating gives CASSEGAFFTEAFF.

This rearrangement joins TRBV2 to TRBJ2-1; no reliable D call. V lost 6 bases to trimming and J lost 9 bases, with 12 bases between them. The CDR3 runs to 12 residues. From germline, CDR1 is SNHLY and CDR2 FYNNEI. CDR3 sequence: CASRAPVGEQFF. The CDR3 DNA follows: TGTGCCAGCAGAGCCCCCGTGGGTGAGCAGTTCTTC.

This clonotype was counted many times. The CDR3 nucleotides read TGTGCCAGCACCACACAGGGGAGGGCCTACAATGAGCAGTTCTTC. Encoded protein: CASTTQGRAYNEQFF. This sequence joins TRBV3-1 and TRBJ2-1, with D perhaps assigned TRBD1 or TRBD2 (7 bases each). CDR1 and CDR2 from the germline V gene are LGHDT and YNNKEL (reference sequence). This CDR3 is 15 amino acids long. Trimming removed 7 bases from V and 2 bases from J, with 15 bases in between.

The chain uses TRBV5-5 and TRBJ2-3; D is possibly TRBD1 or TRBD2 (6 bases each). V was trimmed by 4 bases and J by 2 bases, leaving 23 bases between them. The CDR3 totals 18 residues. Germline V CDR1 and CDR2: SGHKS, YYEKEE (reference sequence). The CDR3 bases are TGTGCCAGCAGCCACAAACAGGGCCTGGGAGGATACACAGATACGCAGTATTTT. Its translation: CASSHKQGLGGYTDTQYF.

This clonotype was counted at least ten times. Here the CDR3 DNA reads TGCGCCAGCGGGGCTAGCGGGAGCCTTCAAGAGACCCAGTACTTC. This gives the protein CASGASGSLQETQYF. The chain recombines TRBV4-1 with TRBJ2-5; 10 nucleotides align to TRBD2. From germline, CDR1 is MGHRA and CDR2 YSYEKL. This CDR3 contains 15 residues. V was clipped by 8 bases and J by 2 bases; unmatched bases: 8.

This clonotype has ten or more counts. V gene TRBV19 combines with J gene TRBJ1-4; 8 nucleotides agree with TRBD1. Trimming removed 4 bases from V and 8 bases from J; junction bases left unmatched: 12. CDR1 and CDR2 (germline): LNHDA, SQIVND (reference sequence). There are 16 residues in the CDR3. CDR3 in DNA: TGTGCCAGTAGTACGACCACAGGGGGATTTGTCGAAAAACTGTTTTTT. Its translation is CASSTTTGGFVEKLFF.

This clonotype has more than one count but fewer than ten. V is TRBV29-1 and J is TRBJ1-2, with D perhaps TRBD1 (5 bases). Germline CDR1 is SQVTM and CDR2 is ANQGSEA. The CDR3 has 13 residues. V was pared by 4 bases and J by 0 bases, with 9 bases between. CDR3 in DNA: TGCAGCGTTGGGGGACCGACTAACTATGGCTACACCTTC. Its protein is CSVGGPTNYGYTF.

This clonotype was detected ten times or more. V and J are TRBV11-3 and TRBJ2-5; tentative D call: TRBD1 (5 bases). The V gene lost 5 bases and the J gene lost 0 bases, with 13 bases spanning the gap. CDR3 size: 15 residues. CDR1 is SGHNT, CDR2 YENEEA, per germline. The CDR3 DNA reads TGTGCCAGCAGCCCTAGGGGCAGGGACCAAGAGACCCAGTACTTC. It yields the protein CASSPRGRDQETQYF. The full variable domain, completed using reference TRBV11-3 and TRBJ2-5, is EAGVVQSPRYKIIEKKQPVAFWCNPISGHNTLYWYLQNLGQGPELLIRYENEEAVDDSQLPKDRFSAERLKGVDSTLKIQPAELGDSAVYLCASSPRGRDQETQYFGPGTRLLVL.

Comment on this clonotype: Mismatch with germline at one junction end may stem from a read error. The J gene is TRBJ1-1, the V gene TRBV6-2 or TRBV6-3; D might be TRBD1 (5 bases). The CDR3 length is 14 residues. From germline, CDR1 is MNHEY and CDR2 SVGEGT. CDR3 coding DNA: TGTGCCAGCAGTGTAACAGGATGGAAGACTGGAGCTTTCTTT. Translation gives CASSVTGWKTGAFF.